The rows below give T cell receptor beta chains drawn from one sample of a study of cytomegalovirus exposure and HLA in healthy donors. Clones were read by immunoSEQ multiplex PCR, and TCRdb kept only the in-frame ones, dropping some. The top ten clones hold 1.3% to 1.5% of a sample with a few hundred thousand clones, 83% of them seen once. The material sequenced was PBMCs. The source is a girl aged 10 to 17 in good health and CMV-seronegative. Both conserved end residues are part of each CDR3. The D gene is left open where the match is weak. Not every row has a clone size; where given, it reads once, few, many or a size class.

CASTINGGDTQYF TGTGCCAGCACCATAAACGGGGGAGATACGCAGTATTTT TRBV13 . TRBJ2-3 .
CAWSTADRDGNEQFF TGTGCCTGGAGTACCGCGGACAGGGACGGAAATGAGCAGTTCTTC TRBV30 . TRBJ2-1 TRBD1
CASSPRTGTKGGEQYF TGTGCCAGCAGCCCCCGGACCGGGACAAAAGGGGGCGAGCAGTACTTC TRBV14 . TRBJ2-7 .
CASSPTPTRGSGNTIYF TGTGCCAGCAGCCCGACTCCCACCAGGGGATCTGGAAACACCATATATTTT TRBV5-4 . TRBJ1-3 .
CASSFPRVNYGYTF TGTGCCAGCAGCTTTCCCAGGGTTAACTATGGCTACACCTTC TRBV5-6 few TRBJ1-2 .
CASSSGLAGVLEQYF TGTGCCAGCAGCTCGGGACTAGCGGGAGTCTTAGAGCAGTACTTC TRBV7-2 . TRBJ2-7 TRBD2
CASSLEILAYEQYF TGTGCCAGCAGTTTAGAGATATTAGCCTACGAGCAGTACTTC TRBV6-1 . TRBJ2-7 .
CSVSRQGKYEQYF TGCAGCGTCAGTAGACAGGGGAAATACGAGCAGTACTTC TRBV29-1 . TRBJ2-7 TRBD1
CASSVGLAGYEQYF TGTGCCAGCAGCGTAGGCCTAGCGGGATACGAGCAGTACTTC TRBV9 . TRBJ2-7 TRBD2
CASSSYKSYGYTF TGTGCCAGCAGTTCCTATAAAAGCTATGGCTACACCTTC TRBV28 . TRBJ1-2 .
CASSPEGLAGYEQYF TGTGCCAGCAGCCCCGAGGGACTAGCGGGCTACGAGCAGTACTTC TRBV7-2 . TRBJ2-7 TRBD2
CASSAGTSVGDTQYF TGTGCCAGCAGCGCCGGGACTAGTGTCGGGGATACGCAGTATTTT TRBV7-3 . TRBJ2-3 TRBD2
CASSQGRTSGGAETQYF TGTGCCAGCAGCCAAGGCAGGACTAGCGGGGGGGCCGAGACCCAGTACTTC TRBV4-2 once TRBJ2-5 TRBD2
CASSYNGGGSYEQYF TGTGCCAGCAGTTATAACGGGGGTGGCTCCTACGAGCAGTACTTC TRBV6-6 . TRBJ2-7 .
CASTQDRGDEQYF TGTGCCAGCACCCAAGACAGGGGGGACGAGCAGTACTTC TRBV6-6 . TRBJ2-7 TRBD1
CASSLGRVPTYGYTF TGTGCCAGCTCCTTAGGGAGGGTCCCGACTTATGGCTACACCTTC TRBV28 . TRBJ1-2 .
CASSPQGAQPQHF TGTGCCAGCAGCCCCCAGGGTGCCCAGCCCCAGCATTTT TRBV11-1 . TRBJ1-5 .
CASSASSGRYENIQYF TGTGCCAGCAGTGCCTCTAGCGGGAGGTATGAAAACATTCAGTACTTC TRBV2 . TRBJ2-4 TRBD2
CAWSPGTVNTGELFF TGTGCCTGGAGTCCCGGGACAGTGAACACCGGGGAGCTGTTTTTT TRBV30 . TRBJ2-2 TRBD1
CASSPLRWKGEGGYTF TGTGCCAGCTCACCACTCCGTTGGAAGGGGGAAGGAGGCTACACCTTC TRBV18 . TRBJ1-2 .
CAISAPSRGQETQYF TGTGCCATCAGTGCCCCGTCCCGGGGTCAAGAGACCCAGTACTTC TRBV10-3 . TRBJ2-5 .
CASSADSAVSNQPQHF TGTGCCAGCAGTGCGGATTCGGCGGTGAGCAATCAGCCCCAGCATTTT TRBV2 . TRBJ1-5 .
CASSLSRSGRRDTGELFF TGTGCCAGCAGTTTATCCCGTAGCGGAAGACGGGATACCGGGGAGCTGTTTTTT TRBV27 once TRBJ2-2 .
CASSPQGYRGEWGTQYF TGTGCCAGCAGCCCGCAGGGCTATAGGGGTGAATGGGGTACGCAGTATTTT TRBV5-6 few TRBJ2-3 .
CASSNSSYEQYF TGTGCCAGCAGCAATAGCTCCTACGAGCAGTACTTC TRBV7-9 . TRBJ2-7 .
CASSYRDRGMVGGNQPQHF TGTGCCAGCAGCTACCGGGACAGGGGGATGGTGGGAGGGAATCAGCCCCAGCATTTT TRBV7-8 . TRBJ1-5 TRBD1
CASSVREFGYTF TGTGCCAGCAGTGTCAGGGAATTTGGCTACACCTTC TRBV2 . TRBJ1-2 .
CASSPADGNTGELFF TGTGCCAGCAGCCCAGCGGACGGGAACACCGGGGAGCTGTTTTTT TRBV5-4 . TRBJ2-2 .
CASRGTEWWEDSPLHF TGTGCCAGCAGGGGGACAGAATGGTGGGAAGATTCACCCCTCCACTTT TRBV28 . TRBJ1-6 TRBD1